Below, one TCR beta chain is given with its context. These data originate in a study of blood T cell repertoires in COVID-19. On the study more broadly: Both acute and convalescent COVID-19 samples were obtained from the United States, Italy and Spain. T cells, B-cell-depleted T cells, or PBMCs provided the cDNA or gDNA that served as material.

V was pared by 5 bases and J by 4 bases, with 12 bases of the junction left unmatched. Germline CDR1 is MDHEN and CDR2 is SYDVKM. The CDR3 spans 19 residues. Source study methods: How many nucleated cells were present was estimated from reference gene primer amplification. TCRdb keeps only in-frame clones here, not all; method: immunoSEQ multiplex PCR. V and J calls and clone size are as listed in that table; D and trimming were resolved from the DNA. The sample includes about 210,000 clones, less than 90% seen only once; the top ten take under 0.9%. Material for sequencing was peripheral blood. V usage is TRBV28 and J usage is TRBJ2-2, with 14 bases fitting TRBD2. The TCR comes from a middle-aged man with acute or convalescent COVID-19. The CDR3 here is CASSPPGLAGEYGTGELFF. CDR3 coding DNA: TGTGCCAGCAGTCCCCCGGGACTAGCGGGAGAGTATGGCACCGGGGAGCTGTTTTTT. The full variable domain, its missing parts supplied by reference TRBV28 and TRBJ2-2, is DVKVTQSSRYLVKRTGEKVFLECVQDMDHENMFWYRQDPGLGLRLIYFSYDVKMKEKGDIPEGYSVSREKKERFSLILESASTNQTSMYLCASSPPGLAGEYGTGELFFGEGSRLTVL.